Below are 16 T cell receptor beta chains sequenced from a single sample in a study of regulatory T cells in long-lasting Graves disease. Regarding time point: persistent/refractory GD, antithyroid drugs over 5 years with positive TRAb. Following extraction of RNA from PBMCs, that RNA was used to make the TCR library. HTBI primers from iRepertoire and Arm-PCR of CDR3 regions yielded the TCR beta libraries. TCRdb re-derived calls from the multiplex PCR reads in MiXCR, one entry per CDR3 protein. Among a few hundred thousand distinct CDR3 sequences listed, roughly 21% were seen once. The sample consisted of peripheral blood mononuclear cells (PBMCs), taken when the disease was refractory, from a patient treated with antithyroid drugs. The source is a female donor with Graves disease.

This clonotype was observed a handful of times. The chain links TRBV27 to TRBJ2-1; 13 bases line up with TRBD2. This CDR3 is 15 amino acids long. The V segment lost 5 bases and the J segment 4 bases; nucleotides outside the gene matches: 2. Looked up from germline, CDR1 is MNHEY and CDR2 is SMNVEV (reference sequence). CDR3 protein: CASSETSGRYNEQFF. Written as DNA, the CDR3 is TGTGCCAGCAGTGAGACTAGCGGGAGGTACAATGAGCAGTTCTTC.

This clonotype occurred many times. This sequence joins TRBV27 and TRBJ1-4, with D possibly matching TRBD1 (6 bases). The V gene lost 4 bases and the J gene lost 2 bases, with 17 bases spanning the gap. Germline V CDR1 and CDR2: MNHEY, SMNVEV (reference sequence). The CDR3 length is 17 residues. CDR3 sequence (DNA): TGTGCCAGCAGTTCGTGGCAGGGGAGAGGGACTAATGAAAAACTGTTTTTT. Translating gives CASSSWQGRGTNEKLFF.

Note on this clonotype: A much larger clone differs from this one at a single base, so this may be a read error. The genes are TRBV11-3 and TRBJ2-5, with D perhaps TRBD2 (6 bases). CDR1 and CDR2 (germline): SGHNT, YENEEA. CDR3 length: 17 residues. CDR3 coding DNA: TGTGCCGGCAGCCCCCGCCGGTCCCCGGGGGAGGCAGAGACCCAGTACTTC. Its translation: CAGSPRRSPGEAETQYF. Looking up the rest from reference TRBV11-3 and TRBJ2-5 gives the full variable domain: EAGVVQSPRYKIIEKKQPVAFWCNPISGHNTLYWYLQNLGQGPELLIRYENEEAVDDSQLPKDRFSAERLKGVDSTLKIQPAELGDSAVYLCAGSPRRSPGEAETQYFGPGTRLLVL.

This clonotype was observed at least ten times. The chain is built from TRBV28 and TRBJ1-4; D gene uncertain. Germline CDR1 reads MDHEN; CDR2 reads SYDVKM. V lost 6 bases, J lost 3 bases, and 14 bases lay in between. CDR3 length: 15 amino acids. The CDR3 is CASSPRLWANEKLFF. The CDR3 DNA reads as TGTGCCAGCAGCCCCCGGCTATGGGCTAATGAAAAACTGTTTTTT.

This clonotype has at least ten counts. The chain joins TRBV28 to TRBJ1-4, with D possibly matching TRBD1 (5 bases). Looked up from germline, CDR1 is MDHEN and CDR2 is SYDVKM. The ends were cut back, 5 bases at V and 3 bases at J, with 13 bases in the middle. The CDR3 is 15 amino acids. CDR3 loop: CASSPDRESNEKLFF. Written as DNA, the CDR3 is TGTGCCAGCAGTCCCGACAGAGAATCTAATGAAAAACTGTTTTTT.

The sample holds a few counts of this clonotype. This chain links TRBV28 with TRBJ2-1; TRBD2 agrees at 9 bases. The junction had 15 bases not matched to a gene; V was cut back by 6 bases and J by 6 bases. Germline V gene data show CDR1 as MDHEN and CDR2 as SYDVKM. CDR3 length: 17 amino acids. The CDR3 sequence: CASSRYSRGGGGNEQFF. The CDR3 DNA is TGTGCCAGCAGCCGTTACTCACGGGGCGGGGGGGGCAATGAGCAGTTCTTC.

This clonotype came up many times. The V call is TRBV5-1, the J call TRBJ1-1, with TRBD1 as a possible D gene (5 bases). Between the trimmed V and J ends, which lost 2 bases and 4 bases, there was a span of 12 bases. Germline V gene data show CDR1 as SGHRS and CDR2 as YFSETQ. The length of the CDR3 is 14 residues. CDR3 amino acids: CASSLSQGITEAFF. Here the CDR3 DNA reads TGCGCCAGCAGCTTATCCCAGGGTATCACTGAAGCTTTCTTT. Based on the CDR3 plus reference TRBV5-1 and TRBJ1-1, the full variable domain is KAGVTQTPRYLIKTRGQQVTLSCSPISGHRSVSWYQQTPGQGLQFLFEYFSETQRNKGNFPGRFSGRQFSNSRSEMNVSTLELGDSALYLCASSLSQGITEAFFGQGTRLTVV.

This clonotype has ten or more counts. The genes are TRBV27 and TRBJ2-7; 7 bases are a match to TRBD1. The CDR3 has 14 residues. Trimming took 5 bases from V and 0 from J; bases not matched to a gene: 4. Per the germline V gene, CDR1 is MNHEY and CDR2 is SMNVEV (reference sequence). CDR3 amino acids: CASSLTGHSYEQYF. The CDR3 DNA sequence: TGTGCCAGCAGTCTGACAGGGCACTCCTACGAGCAGTACTTC.

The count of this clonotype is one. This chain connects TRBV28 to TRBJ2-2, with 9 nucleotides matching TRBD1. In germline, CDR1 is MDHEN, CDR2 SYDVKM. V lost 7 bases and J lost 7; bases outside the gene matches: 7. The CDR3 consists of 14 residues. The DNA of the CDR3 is TGTGCCAGCACCTCACAGGGGGCAAGCGGGGAGCTGTTTTTT. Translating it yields CASTSQGASGELFF. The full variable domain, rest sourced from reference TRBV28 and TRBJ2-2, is DVKVTQSSRYLVKRTGEKVFLECVQDMDHENMFWYRQDPGLGLRLIYFSYDVKMKEKGDIPEGYSVSREKKERFSLILESASTNQTSMYLCASTSQGASGELFFGEGSRLTVL.

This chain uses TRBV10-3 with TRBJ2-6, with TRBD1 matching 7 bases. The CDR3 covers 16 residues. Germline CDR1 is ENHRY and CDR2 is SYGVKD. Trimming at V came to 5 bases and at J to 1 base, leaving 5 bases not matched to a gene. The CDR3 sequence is CAISNQQGSGANVLTF. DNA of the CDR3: TGTGCCATCAGTAACCAACAGGGGTCTGGGGCCAACGTCCTGACTTTC.

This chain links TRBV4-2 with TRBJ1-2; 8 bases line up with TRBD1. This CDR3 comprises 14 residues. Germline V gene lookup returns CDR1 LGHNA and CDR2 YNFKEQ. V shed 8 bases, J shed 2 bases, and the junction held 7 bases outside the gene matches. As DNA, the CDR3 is TGTGCCAGCCGCCGACAGGGGACGAACTATGGCTACACCTTC. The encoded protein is CASRRQGTNYGYTF.

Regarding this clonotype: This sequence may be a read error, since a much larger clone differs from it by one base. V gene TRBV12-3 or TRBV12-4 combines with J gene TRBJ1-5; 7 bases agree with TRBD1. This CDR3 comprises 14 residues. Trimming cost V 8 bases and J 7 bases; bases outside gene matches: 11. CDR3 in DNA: TGTGCCAGCGCGAAACAGGGGCCTCGGCAGCCCCAGCATTTT. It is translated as CASAKQGPRQPQHF.

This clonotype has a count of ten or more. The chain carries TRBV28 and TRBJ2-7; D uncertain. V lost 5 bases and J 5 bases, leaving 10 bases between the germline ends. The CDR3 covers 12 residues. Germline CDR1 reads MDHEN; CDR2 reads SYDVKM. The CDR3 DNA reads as TGTGCCAGCAGTCATAATATGGACGAGCAGTACTTC. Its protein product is CASSHNMDEQYF.

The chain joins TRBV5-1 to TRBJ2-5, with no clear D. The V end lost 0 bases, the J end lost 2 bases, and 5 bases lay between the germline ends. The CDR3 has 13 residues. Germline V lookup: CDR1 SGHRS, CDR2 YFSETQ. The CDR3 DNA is TGCGCCAGCAGCTTGGGGAAGCAAGAGACCCAGTACTTC. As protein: CASSLGKQETQYF.

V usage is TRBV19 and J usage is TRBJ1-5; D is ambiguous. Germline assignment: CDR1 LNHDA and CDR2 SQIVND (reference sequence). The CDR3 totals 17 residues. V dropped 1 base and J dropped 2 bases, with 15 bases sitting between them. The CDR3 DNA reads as TGTGCCAGTAGTATAGCGGGTCCGGGTTTCGGCAATCAGCCCCAGCATTTT. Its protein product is CASSIAGPGFGNQPQHF. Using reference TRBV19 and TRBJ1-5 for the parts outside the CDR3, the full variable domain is DGGITQSPKYLFRKEGQNVTLSCEQNLNHDAMYWYRQDPGQGLRLIYYSQIVNDFQKGDIAEGYSVSREKKESFPLTVTSAQKNPTAFYLCASSIAGPGFGNQPQHFGDGTRLSIL.

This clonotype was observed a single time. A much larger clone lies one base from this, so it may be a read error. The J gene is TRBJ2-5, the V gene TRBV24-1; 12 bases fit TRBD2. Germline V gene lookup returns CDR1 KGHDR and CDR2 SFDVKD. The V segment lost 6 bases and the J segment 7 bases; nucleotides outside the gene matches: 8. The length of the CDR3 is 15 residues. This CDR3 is CATSKATSGRGTQYF. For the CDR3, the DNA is TGTGCCACCAGTAAGGCGACTAGCGGGAGAGGGACCCAGTACTTC.